The entry below gives a single T cell receptor (beta chain) sequence along with its context. Its matching antigen is unknown. V was trimmed by 0 bases and J by 0 bases, leaving 7 bases between them. Germline CDR1 SGDLS, CDR2 YYNGEE. The CDR3 is 14 amino acids. These data are taken from a study of OX40 agonist ivuxolimab in advanced cancers. About the research overall: Ivuxolimab, which is an agonistic anti-OX40 (CD134) antibody, was administered to the patients. Regarding the study as a whole: Average numbers of expanded clones were greater in CD8+ T cells than in CD4+.

Sequenced by immunoSEQ multiplex PCR; TCRdb stores in-frame clones only, minus some. The sample shows approximately 40,000 clones, 70% to 90% of them seen only once. The chain couples TRBV9 to TRBJ2-7; D ambiguous. The sequencing used CD4+ or CD8+ T cells sorted from blood, collected in a trial of the OX40 agonist ivuxolimab. This receptor was identified in an adult with an advanced solid tumor such as melanoma, head and neck, liver or kidney cancer. The CDR3 region has the DNA TGTGCCAGCAGCGTAGGACGGAGCTCCTACGAGCAGTACTTC. As protein: CASSVGRSSYEQYF.